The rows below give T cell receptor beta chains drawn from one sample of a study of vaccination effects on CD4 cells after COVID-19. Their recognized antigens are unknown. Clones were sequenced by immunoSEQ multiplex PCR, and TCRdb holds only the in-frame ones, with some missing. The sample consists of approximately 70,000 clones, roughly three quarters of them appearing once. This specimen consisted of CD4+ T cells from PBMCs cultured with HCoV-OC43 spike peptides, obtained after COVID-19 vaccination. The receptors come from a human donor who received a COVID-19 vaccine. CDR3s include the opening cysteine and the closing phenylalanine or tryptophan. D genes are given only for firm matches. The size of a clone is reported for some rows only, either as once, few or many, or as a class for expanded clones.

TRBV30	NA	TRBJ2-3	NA	TGTGCCTGGAGACCGAACAGGGGCACAGATACGCAGTATTTT	CAWRPNRGTDTQYF
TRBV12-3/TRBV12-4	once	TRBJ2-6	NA	TGTGCCAGCCAGACAGTGGGAGCCAACGTCCTGACTTTC	CASQTVGANVLTF
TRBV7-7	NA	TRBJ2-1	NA	TGTGCCAGCAACGGTACAAGTACAGGGCTTTGGGACAATGAGCAGTTCTTC	CASNGTSTGLWDNEQFF
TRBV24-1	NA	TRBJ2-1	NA	TGTGCCACCAGGGATTACAATGAGCAGTTCTTC	CATRDYNEQFF
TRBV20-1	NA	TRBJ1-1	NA	TGCAGTGCTAGTCGGTCAGGGATGATGAACACTGAAGCTTTCTTT	CSASRSGMMNTEAFF
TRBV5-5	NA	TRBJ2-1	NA	TGTGCCAGCAGCTTGGCGAGGCTCCAAGGTTGGAATGAGCAGTTCTTC	CASSLARLQGWNEQFF
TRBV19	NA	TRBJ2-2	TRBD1	TGTGCCAGTAGGGACAGGGGAACCGGGGAGCTGTTTTTT	CASRDRGTGELFF
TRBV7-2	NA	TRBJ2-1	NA	TGTGCCAGCAGCTTAGAGCGACGGGGTTACAATGAGCAGTTCTTC	CASSLERRGYNEQFF
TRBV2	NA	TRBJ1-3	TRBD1	TGTGCCAGCAGCGAGACAGGGGCTGGAAACACCATATATTTT	CASSETGAGNTIYF
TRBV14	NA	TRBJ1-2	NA	TGTGCCAGCAGCCGATCGGACACGAGCTATGGCTACACCTTC	CASSRSDTSYGYTF
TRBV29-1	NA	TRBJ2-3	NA	TGCAGCGTTAAGACGGCTCTAGCAACAGATACGCAGTATTTT	CSVKTALATDTQYF
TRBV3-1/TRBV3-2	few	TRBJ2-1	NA	TGTGCCAGCAGCCTCAGAAACCTAGAGAATGAGCAGTTCTTC	CASSLRNLENEQFF
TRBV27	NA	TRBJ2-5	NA	TGTGCCAGCAGTTTATCTAGGGTCCAAGAGACCCAGTACTTC	CASSLSRVQETQYF
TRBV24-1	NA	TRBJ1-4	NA	TGTGCCACCAGTGATCCACAGGGTAGTGGAGAAAAACTGTTTTTT	CATSDPQGSGEKLFF
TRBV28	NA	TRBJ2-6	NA	TGTGCCAGCGGGGTGGTGGAAGGGTCTGGGGCCAACGTCCTGACTTTC	CASGVVEGSGANVLTF
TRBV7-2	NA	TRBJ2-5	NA	TGTGCCAGCAGGGGGCGCGAAGAGACCCAGTACTTC	CASRGREETQYF
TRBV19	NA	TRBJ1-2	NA	TGTGCCAGTAGTGAGGGCAGTAACTATGGCTACACCTTC	CASSEGSNYGYTF
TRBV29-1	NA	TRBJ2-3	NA	TGCAGCGGGTACAGGGGGGGAGCCGATACGCAGTATTTT	CSGYRGGADTQYF
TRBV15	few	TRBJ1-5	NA	TGTGCCACCAGCCGATCCGGGACACTTAGTAATCAGCCCCAGCATTTT	CATSRSGTLSNQPQHF
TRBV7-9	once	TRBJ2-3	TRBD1	TGTGCCAGCAGCGTTTGGACAGGGTCAACAGATACGCAGTATTTT	CASSVWTGSTDTQYF
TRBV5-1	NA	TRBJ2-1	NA	TGCGCCAGCAGCTACGGACAGCTGAGCTCCTACAATGAGCAGTTCTTC	CASSYGQLSSYNEQFF
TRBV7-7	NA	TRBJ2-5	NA	TGTGCCAGCAGCCCCACATCCAGGGGAGAGACCCAGTACTTC	CASSPTSRGETQYF
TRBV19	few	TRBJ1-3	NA	TGTGCCAGTAGTATCCGGGACGTAGGAAACACCATATATTTT	CASSIRDVGNTIYF
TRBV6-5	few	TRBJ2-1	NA	TGTGCCAGCCGAATACTAGGAAATGAGCAGTTCTTC	CASRILGNEQFF
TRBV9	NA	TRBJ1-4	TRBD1	TGTGCCAGCAGCGCCTATCTCGGGACAGCCGATCCTGAAAAACTGTTTTTT	CASSAYLGTADPEKLFF
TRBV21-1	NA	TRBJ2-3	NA	TGTGCCAGCAGGAAACCCCCAGGGATTGGGGTTCCTTACACAGATACGCAGTATTTT	CASRKPPGIGVPYTDTQYF
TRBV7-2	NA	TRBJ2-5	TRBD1	TGTGCCAGCAGCTTGGGGACAGGGTCAGAGACCCAGTACTTC	CASSLGTGSETQYF
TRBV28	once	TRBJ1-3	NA	TGTGCCAGCAGTTTTGGGGGTAAAGTCCGCGGAAACACCATATATTTT	CASSFGGKVRGNTIYF
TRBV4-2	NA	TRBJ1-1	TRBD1	TGTGCCAGCAGCCTGGGGGACAGGCGCAACACTGAAGCTTTCTTT	CASSLGDRRNTEAFF
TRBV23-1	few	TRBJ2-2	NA	TGCGCCAGCAGTCAACACAGCGCTACGAACACCGGGGAGCTGTTTTTT	CASSQHSATNTGELFF
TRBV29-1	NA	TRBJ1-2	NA	TGCAGCGCTGGATACAGGGATACGGATTATGGCTACACCTTC	CSAGYRDTDYGYTF
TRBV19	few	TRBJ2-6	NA	TGTGCCAGTAGTCCCGTACAGACTGGGGCCAACGTCCTGACTTTC	CASSPVQTGANVLTF
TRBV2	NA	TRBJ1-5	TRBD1	TGTGCCAGCAGTGTACAGGGGCGCAATCAGCCCCAGCATTTT	CASSVQGRNQPQHF
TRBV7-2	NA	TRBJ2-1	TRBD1	TGTGCCAGCAGTCGTAAAGCGACAGGGGGCGACGATGAGCAGTTCTTC	CASSRKATGGDDEQFF
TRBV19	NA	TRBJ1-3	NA	TGTGCCAGTAGTATTCCAGGAAACACCATATATTTT	CASSIPGNTIYF
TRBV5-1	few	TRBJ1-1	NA	TGCGCCAGCAGCTTAGCAGCCCTGGGGATGAACACTGAAGCTTTCTTT	CASSLAALGMNTEAFF
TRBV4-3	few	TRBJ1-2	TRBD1	TGCGCCAGCAGTTACGACAGGGACTATGGCTACACCTTC	CASSYDRDYGYTF
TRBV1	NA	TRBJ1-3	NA	TGCACCAGCAGCCTCGGACTGTTTGGAAACACCATATATTTT	CTSSLGLFGNTIYF
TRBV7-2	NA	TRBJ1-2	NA	TGTGCCAGCAGCCGGAGGAGTCTATATGGCTACACCTTC	CASSRRSLYGYTF
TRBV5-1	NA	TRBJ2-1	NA	TGCGCCAGCACCCGAGCAGGGGGGGATGAGCAGTTCTTC	CASTRAGGDEQFF
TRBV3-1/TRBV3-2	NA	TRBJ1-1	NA	TGTGCCAGCAGTCGAGGGGTAGACACTGAAGCTTTCTTT	CASSRGVDTEAFF
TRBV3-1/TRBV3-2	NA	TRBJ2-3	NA	TGTGCCAGCAGCCAAGAGGAGGATACGCAGTATTTT	CASSQEEDTQYF
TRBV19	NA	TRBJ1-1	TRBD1	TGTGCCAGTAGCCCTACCGGGACAGGGGTTCCGACTGAAGCTTTCTTT	CASSPTGTGVPTEAFF
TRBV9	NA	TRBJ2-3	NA	TGTGCCAGCAGCCTCAGGACCCAGCAAGATACGCAGTATTTT	CASSLRTQQDTQYF
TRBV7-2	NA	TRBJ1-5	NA	TGTGCCAGCAGCGCCTACTTTCAAGATCAGCCCCAGCATTTT	CASSAYFQDQPQHF
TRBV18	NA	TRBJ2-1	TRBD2	TGTGCCAGCTCACCCCGGACTAGTATGATGAATGAGCAGTTCTTC	CASSPRTSMMNEQFF
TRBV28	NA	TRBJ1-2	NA	TGTGCCAGCAACCCCCTGGGGGCTGGATATGGCTACACCTTC	CASNPLGAGYGYTF
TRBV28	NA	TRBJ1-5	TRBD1	TGTGCCAGCAGTTTACCCGGGACAGGGGTTCAGCCCCAGCATTTT	CASSLPGTGVQPQHF
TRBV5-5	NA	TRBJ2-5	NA	TGTGCCAGCAGCAAGGAAGCAGAGACCCAGTACTTC	CASSKEAETQYF
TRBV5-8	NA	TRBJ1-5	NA	TGTGCCAGCAGCCCCTGGGGGTTCCCGACCGAGAATCAGCCCCAGCATTTT	CASSPWGFPTENQPQHF
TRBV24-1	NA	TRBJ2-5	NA	TGTGCCACCAGTGTCCCCGGGATGTACCAAGAGACCCAGTACTTC	CATSVPGMYQETQYF
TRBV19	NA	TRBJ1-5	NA	TGTGCCAGTATCGGGGCACACCGCGGGCCCCAGCATTTT	CASIGAHRGPQHF
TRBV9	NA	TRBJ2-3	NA	TGTGCCAGCAGCGTAGCGGGCGGATTATCTAGCACAGATACGCAGTATTTT	CASSVAGGLSSTDTQYF